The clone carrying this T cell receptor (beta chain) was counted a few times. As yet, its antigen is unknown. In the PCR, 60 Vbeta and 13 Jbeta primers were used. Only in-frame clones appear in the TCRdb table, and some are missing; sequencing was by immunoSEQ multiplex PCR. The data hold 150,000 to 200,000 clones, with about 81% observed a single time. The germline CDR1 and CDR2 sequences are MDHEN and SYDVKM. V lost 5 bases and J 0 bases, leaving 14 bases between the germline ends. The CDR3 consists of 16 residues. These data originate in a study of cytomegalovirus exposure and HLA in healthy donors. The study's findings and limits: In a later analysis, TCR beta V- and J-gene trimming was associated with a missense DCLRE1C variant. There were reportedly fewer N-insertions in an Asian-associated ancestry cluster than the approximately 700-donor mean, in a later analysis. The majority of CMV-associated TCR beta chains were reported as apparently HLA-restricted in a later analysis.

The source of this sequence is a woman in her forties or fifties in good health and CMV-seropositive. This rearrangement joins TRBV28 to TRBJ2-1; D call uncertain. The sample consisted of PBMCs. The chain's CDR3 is CASSPQTPSSYNEQFF. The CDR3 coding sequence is TGTGCCAGCAGTCCCCAGACACCGAGCTCCTACAATGAGCAGTTCTTC.